A single sample is the source of the 13 T cell receptor beta chains below, sequenced in a study of technical replicates of blood from a handful of donors. Generated by immunoSEQ multiplex PCR, the TCRdb table keeps only in-frame clones and is missing some. The data contain roughly 15,000 clones, roughly four fifths of them singletons. Sequenced material: PBMCs. Receptors were obtained from a human donor in good health. Some clones in this sample may be carry-over from other donors' samples.

The chain joins TRBV19 to TRBJ2-2; a possible D gene is TRBD1 (6 bases). This CDR3 is 16 amino acids long. Germline assignment: CDR1 LNHDA and CDR2 SQIVND (reference sequence). V lost 2 bases, J lost 1 base, and 11 bases lay in between. In DNA form, the CDR3 reads TGTGCCAGTAGTATAACCGGGACAATGAACACCGGGGAGCTGTTTTTT. Translating it yields CASSITGTMNTGELFF.

The gene calls are TRBV29-1 and TRBJ2-7; 9 nucleotides line up with TRBD1. Trimming took 4 bases from V and 4 from J; bases not matched to a gene: 8. This CDR3 has 14 amino acids. CDR1 and CDR2 (germline): SQVTM, ANQGSEA. The CDR3 DNA sequence: TGCAGCGTTGCCAGACAGGGGGTACTTTACGAGCAGTACTTC. Its translation: CSVARQGVLYEQYF.

The V and J genes are TRBV27 and TRBJ1-2; D might be TRBD1 (6 bases). The CDR3 contains 18 residues. The germline V and J ends were trimmed by 5 bases and 0 bases, with 22 bases remaining between them. Germline CDR1 reads MNHEY; CDR2 reads SMNVEV (reference sequence). DNA of the CDR3: TGTGCCAGCAGTCCTACCGACAGGCCCGACCTGACTAACTATGGCTACACCTTC. This encodes CASSPTDRPDLTNYGYTF.

J is TRBJ2-2 and V is TRBV21-1; TRBD2 is the table's D call, not checked against the DNA. TRBV21-1 is listed as a pseudogene. The CDR3 is 16 amino acids. Here the CDR3 DNA reads TGTGCCAGCAGCAAAGGCGGGAGGTGTGTCACCGGGGAGCTGTTTTTT. It specifies CASSKGGRCVTGELFF.

Concerning this clone: This specimen includes other DNA sequences encoding the same CDR3. The chain recombines TRBV19 with TRBJ2-5, with TRBD2 identical over 7 bases. Germline V gives CDR1 LNHDA, CDR2 SQIVND (reference sequence). This CDR3 region has 14 residues. The ends lost 5 bases at V and 5 bases at J; junction bases unmatched: 8. The CDR3 sequence is CASSPGNSGETQYF. CDR3 DNA sequence: TGTGCCAGTAGTCCCGGGAATAGCGGGGAGACCCAGTACTTC.

In this sample, this clone turned up a few times. The chain links TRBV27 to TRBJ1-1; no clear D. The length of the CDR3 is 13 residues. V dropped 4 bases and J dropped 6 bases, with 12 bases sitting between them. Germline V gene lookup returns CDR1 MNHEY and CDR2 SMNVEV (reference sequence). The CDR3 bases are TGTGCCAGCAGTTCCCCGGTGATCGCTGAAGCTTTCTTT. This codes for CASSSPVIAEAFF.

This chain links TRBV27 with TRBJ1-1; no firm D call. Germline V CDR1 and CDR2: MNHEY, SMNVEV (reference sequence). The CDR3 spans 14 residues. Trimming removed 6 bases at V and 8 bases at J, with 19 bases between. CDR3 protein: CASRRTAGRNEAFF. CDR3 nucleotides: TGTGCCAGCAGGCGAACGGCAGGCAGAAACGAAGCTTTCTTT.

This clone was counted once. The V and J genes are TRBV28 and TRBJ2-5; 9 positions agree with TRBD2. Germline V gene lookup returns CDR1 MDHEN and CDR2 SYDVKM. The CDR3 is made up of 18 amino acids. Trimming removed 7 bases from V and 11 bases from J; junction bases left unmatched: 26. The CDR3 reads CASIWASGVLGPMEEQYF. In DNA, the CDR3 is TGTGCCAGCATCTGGGCTAGCGGGGTCCTGGGGCCTATGGAGGAGCAGTACTTC.

V and J are TRBV6-5 and TRBJ2-7; 10 bases match TRBD1. Germline loops: CDR1 MNHEY, CDR2 SVGAGI. The CDR3 contains 14 residues. V shed 6 bases, J shed 2 bases, and the junction held 4 bases outside the gene matches. The DNA of the CDR3 is TGTGCCAGCAGGGAAGGACAGGGGGCCTACGAGCAGTACTTC. It is translated as CASREGQGAYEQYF.

The rearrangement joins TRBV2 to TRBJ2-2, with D possibly being TRBD1 (5 bases). The CDR3 runs to 14 residues. Trimming shortened V by 6 bases and J by 2 bases, and 10 bases separated the two germline ends. CDR1 SNHLY and CDR2 FYNNEI come from the germline V gene. The DNA of the CDR3 is TGTGCCAGCAGGGCCGGACAAAACACCGGGGAGCTGTTTTTT. This gives the protein CASRAGQNTGELFF. The full variable domain, completed using reference TRBV2 and TRBJ2-2, is EPEVTQTPSHQVTQMGQEVILRCVPISNHLYFYWYRQILGQKVEFLVSFYNNEISEKSEIFDDQFSVERPDGSNFTLKIRSTKLEDSAMYFCASRAGQNTGELFFGEGSRLTVL.

The V call is TRBV7-9, the J call TRBJ1-3; no firm D call. This CDR3 comprises 15 residues. Looked up from germline, CDR1 is SEHNR and CDR2 is FQNEAQ (reference sequence). The V gene lost 5 bases and the J gene lost 3 bases, with 14 bases spanning the gap. The CDR3, as DNA: TGTGCCAGCAGCCAGGAAATCGGCTATGGAAACACCATATATTTT. It specifies CASSQEIGYGNTIYF.

A remark on this clone: A read error may produce the germline difference seen at one junction end. This chain links TRBV18 with TRBJ2-7; D is possibly TRBD1 (6 bases). Germline V gives CDR1 KGHSH, CDR2 LQKENI. This CDR3 is built from 15 residues. The CDR3 DNA reads as TGTGCCAGCTCACCACCGGCAGGGGCCTCCAACGAGCAGTACTTC. The encoded protein is CASSPPAGASNEQYF. Full variable domain (outside the CDR3, taken from reference TRBV18 and TRBJ2-7): NAGVMQNPRHLVRRRGQEARLRCSPMKGHSHVYWYRQLPEEGLKFMVYLQKENIIDESGMPKERFSAEFPKEGPSILRIQQVVRGDSAAYFCASSPPAGASNEQYFGPGTRLTVT.

J is TRBJ2-1 and V is TRBV11-2, with 9 bases lining up with TRBD2. The J segment lost 4 bases and the V segment lost 5 bases, leaving 6 bases of the junction unmatched. The CDR3 covers 15 residues. Germline assignment: CDR1 SGHAT and CDR2 FQNNGV. The CDR3 region has the DNA TGTGCCAGCAGCCAACAGCGGGGGGCTTACAATGAGCAGTTCTTC. It is translated as CASSQQRGAYNEQFF.